This TCR beta chain was retrieved from a study of blood T cell repertoires in COVID-19. Study details: PBMCs, B-cell-depleted T cells, or T cells were the source of the cDNA or gDNA that made up the material.

The CDR3 loop spans 12 amino acids. In germline, CDR1 is DFQATT, CDR2 SNEGSKA (reference sequence). J was trimmed by 9 bases and V by 3 bases; bases with no gene match: 6. In the source study's methods: Amplified reference gene primers provided the basis for estimating nucleated cell counts. Repertoires were generated with immunoSEQ multiplex PCR, while TCRdb's copy carries only in-frame clones and drops some. V and J calls and clone size are those listed in that table; D and trimming were worked out from the DNA. The data hold about 250,000 clones, with around 83% observed a single time. The sequenced sample was peripheral blood. The receptor was derived from a man older than 75 with acute or convalescent COVID-19. J is TRBJ2-3 and V is TRBV20-1; 7 bases map to TRBD2. CDR3 DNA: TGCAGTGCTAGTCTAGCGGAGGGCACGCAGTATTTT. It encodes CSASLAEGTQYF.